This T cell receptor (beta chain) was documented in a study of cytomegalovirus exposure and HLA in healthy donors. The ends were cut back, 2 bases at V and 0 bases at J, with 10 bases in the middle. Germline V gives CDR1 GTSNPN, CDR2 SVGIG (reference sequence). The CDR3 extends over 14 amino acids. Method: immunoSEQ multiplex PCR; TCRdb's copy keeps in-frame clones and lacks some. Of about 360,000 clones listed, about nine tenths are singletons. V usage is TRBV30 and J usage is TRBJ1-1, with D possibly TRBD1 on 6 matching bases. The sample consisted of PBMCs. This sequence was found in a young woman in good health and CMV-seronegative. CDR3 sequence (DNA): TGTGCCTGGAGTCAACAGGGATTGAACACTGAAGCTTTCTTT. This codes for CAWSQQGLNTEAFF.